This T cell receptor beta chain was identified in a study of cytomegalovirus exposure and HLA in healthy donors. CDR3 length: 12 residues. Germline assignment: CDR1 SEHNR and CDR2 FQNEAQ (reference sequence). Amplification used 60 Vbeta primers and 13 Jbeta primers. Profiling relied on immunoSEQ multiplex PCR, and the TCRdb table lists in-frame clones only, not all of them. The table has 90,000 to 120,000 clones, about 80% seen once; the top ten hold about 3%. Every donor was a healthy person donating bone marrow. Study-wide points: Sequence variants that were highly shared formed a cluster that was likely a sequencing artifact. Owing to their indistinguishability, certain V segments, notably TRBV6-2 and TRBV6-3, were excluded. It was reported that the classifier diagnosed cytomegalovirus status with high specificity and sensitivity in both the original and validation cohorts.

In the case of this clone: Its matching antigen is unknown. The junction and the germline gene differ at one end; a read error may be behind it.

The rearrangement uses TRBV7-9 and TRBJ1-5; D is unclear. The sequence came from a middle-aged woman in good health and CMV-seronegative. Sequencing used PBMCs. For the CDR3, the DNA is TGTTCCAGCAGCTTCAACAATCAGCCCCAGCATTTT. Translating gives CSSSFNNQPQHF.